This passage covers 26 T cell receptor beta chains from one sample sequenced in a study of shared clonotypes between healthy human individuals. Clones were sequenced by immunoSEQ multiplex PCR, and TCRdb holds only the in-frame ones, with some missing. Of around 2.3 million clones in the sample, nearly 97% were seen once. What was sequenced was naive CD4+ T cells sorted from blood. Stated subset: CD45RA+ positively selected. These receptors all stem from a man aged 18 to 29 in good health.

A note on this clone: Likely a read error: the CDR3 ends without its conserved phenylalanine or tryptophan. The CDR3 reads CASIRLPGGEQYL. In DNA form, the CDR3 reads TGTGCCAGCATTCGGCTTCCAGGGGGAGAGCAGTACCTC. This chain connects TRBV6-5 to TRBJ2-7, with 7 bases that match TRBD1. The germline V gene has CDR1 MNHEY and CDR2 SVGAGI. V lost 7 bases and J lost 7; bases outside the gene matches: 10. There are 13 residues in the CDR3.

The genes are TRBV2 and TRBJ1-1, with D perhaps matching TRBD1 (5 bases). Trimming shortened V by 4 bases and J by 4 bases, and 16 bases separated the two germline ends. The CDR3 covers 15 residues. Germline V CDR1 and CDR2: SNHLY, FYNNEI. In nucleotides, the CDR3 is TGTGCCAGCAGTGTTTGGATAGGGGTCTCCACTGAAGCTTTCTTT. Amino acid sequence: CASSVWIGVSTEAFF.

This chain joins TRBV15 and TRBJ1-3, with D unclear. Per germline, CDR1 LNHNV and CDR2 YYDKDF (reference sequence). CDR3 length: 15 amino acids. V dropped 0 bases and J dropped 7 bases, with 13 bases sitting between them. The CDR3: CATSREVGLGNTIYF. The CDR3 DNA reads as TGTGCCACCAGCAGAGAGGTGGGGTTGGGGAACACCATATATTTT.

The genes are TRBV5-8 and TRBJ1-5, with TRBD1 matching over 8 bases. V was pared by 0 bases and J by 5 bases, with 4 bases of the junction left unmatched. The CDR3 totals 15 residues. Per germline, CDR1 SGHTS and CDR2 YDEGEE. CDR3 region: CASSLEGTGYQPQHF. The CDR3, as DNA: TGTGCCAGCAGCTTGGAGGGGACAGGCTATCAGCCCCAGCATTTT.

The chain recombines TRBV6-5 with TRBJ2-7; 8 positions agree with TRBD2. The CDR3 sequence is 13 residues long. Trimming at V came to 6 bases and at J to 3 bases, leaving 4 bases not matched to a gene. Germline loops: CDR1 MNHEY, CDR2 SVGAGI. Written as DNA, the CDR3 is TGTGCCAGCAGCAGGGGACTAGTCTACGAGCAGTACTTC. It codes for CASSRGLVYEQYF.

Note on this clone: The sample holds other DNA sequences that translate to the same CDR3. V gene TRBV18 combines with J gene TRBJ1-2; D gene ambiguous. The length of the CDR3 is 11 residues. Germline CDR1 KGHSH, CDR2 LQKENI. Trimming pared 3 bases from V and 7 bases from J, leaving 6 bases between. The CDR3 coding sequence is TGTGCCAGCTCACCTGGACCTGGCTACACCTTC. Translating it yields CASSPGPGYTF.

DNA of the CDR3: TGTGCCAGCAAGGGATTCGAATCCTACGAGCAGTACTTC. Translated: CASKGFESYEQYF. This chain joins TRBV11-2 and TRBJ2-7; no reliable D call. Germline CDR1 reads SGHAT; CDR2 reads FQNNGV. The CDR3 contains 13 residues. Trimming took off 7 bases at V and 1 base at J, with 11 bases between the two ends.

The gene calls are TRBV28 and TRBJ2-7, with a tentative D call TRBD1 (5 bases). The CDR3 has 14 residues. Germline V gives CDR1 MDHEN, CDR2 SYDVKM. V lost 1 base and J 2 bases, leaving 9 bases between the germline ends. The chain's CDR3 is CASSLLGVTYEQYF. Here the CDR3 DNA reads TGTGCCAGCAGTTTATTAGGGGTCACCTACGAGCAGTACTTC.

This clone was counted once. The chain links TRBV28 to TRBJ1-5; 7 nucleotides match TRBD1. Germline V gene lookup returns CDR1 MDHEN and CDR2 SYDVKM. The CDR3 consists of 14 residues. J was trimmed by 6 bases and V by 6 bases; bases with no gene match: 8. The CDR3 bases are TGTGCCAGCAGCCTAGACAGGGAGAGTCAGCCCCAGCATTTT. Amino acid sequence: CASSLDRESQPQHF.

The chain carries TRBV7-9 and TRBJ2-3, with 14 bases identical to TRBD2. With V trimmed by 5 bases and J by 2 bases, 12 bases remained unmatched. The CDR3 has 19 residues. CDR1 is SEHNR and CDR2 is FQNEAQ in the germline V gene (reference sequence). The CDR3 reads CASSPPRLAGGPDTDTQYF. The CDR3 DNA sequence: TGTGCCAGCAGCCCTCCTCGACTAGCGGGGGGGCCCGACACAGATACGCAGTATTTT. The variable domain in full, with the rest retrieved from reference TRBV7-9 and TRBJ2-3, is DTGVSQNPRHKITKRGQNVTFRCDPISEHNRLYWYRQTLGQGPEFLTYFQNEAQLEKSRLLSDRFSAERPKGSFSTLEIQRTEQGDSAMYLCASSPPRLAGGPDTDTQYFGPGTRLTVL.

This chain uses TRBV6-5 with TRBJ2-7; the D gene is possibly TRBD1 (5 bases). CDR3 length equals 15 residues. Trimming left V 4 bases short and J 5 bases short, with 18 bases between. Germline CDR1 and CDR2: MNHEY and SVGAGI. The CDR3 sequence is CASSSTTDRVHEQYF. The CDR3 nucleotides are TGTGCCAGCAGTTCTACGACAGACAGAGTCCACGAGCAGTACTTC.

The J gene is TRBJ2-7, the V gene TRBV18; D unresolved. CDR1 and CDR2 from the germline V gene are KGHSH and LQKENI. The length of the CDR3 is 14 residues. Trimming left V 0 bases short and J 3 bases short, with 9 bases between. The CDR3 region is CASSPPDKNYEQYF. The CDR3 bases are TGTGCCAGCTCACCACCTGACAAGAACTACGAGCAGTACTTC.

V and J are TRBV6-1 and TRBJ1-2, with unresolved D. This CDR3 is 12 amino acids long. V was clipped by 7 bases and J by 4 bases, with 10 bases between them. The germline CDR1 and CDR2 sequences are MNHNS and SASEGT. CDR3 DNA sequence: TGTGCCAGCACTGAGTCGCTCTATGGCTACACCTTC. Translated: CASTESLYGYTF.

V usage is TRBV6-1 and J usage is TRBJ2-6; 11 nucleotides agree with TRBD1. With 3 bases clipped from V and 2 bases from J, the junction kept 6 bases outside the gene matches. This CDR3 has 18 residues. CDR1 MNHNS and CDR2 SASEGT come from the germline V gene. This CDR3 is CASSETGQGAPGANVLTF. The DNA for the CDR3 is TGTGCCAGCAGTGAGACCGGACAGGGGGCGCCTGGGGCCAACGTCCTGACTTTC.

The rearrangement joins TRBV18 to TRBJ1-1, with TRBD1 as a possible D gene (6 bases). The ends were cut back, 3 bases at V and 7 bases at J, with 15 bases in the middle. Germline V CDR1 and CDR2: KGHSH, LQKENI. The CDR3 is 14 residues long. The DNA for the CDR3 is TGTGCCAGCTCACCCTTAAAGGGGGTTGATGAAGCTTTCTTT. The encoded protein is CASSPLKGVDEAFF.

The chain carries TRBV30 and TRBJ1-4; no definite D call. The CDR3 loop spans 18 amino acids. Trimming removed 0 bases from V and 2 bases from J, with 19 bases in between. Germline loops: CDR1 GTSNPN, CDR2 SVGIG (reference sequence). As DNA, the CDR3 is TGTGCCTGGAGTGTGTACACCGGGAGTTCAAAGACTAATGAAAAACTGTTTTTT. Protein sequence: CAWSVYTGSSKTNEKLFF.

The chain joins TRBV14 to TRBJ2-2, with 9 bases matching TRBD1. The CDR3 covers 19 residues. The germline gives CDR1 SGHDN, CDR2 FVKESK. The trim removed 0 bases at V and 3 bases at J, leaving 11 bases unmatched. In DNA, the CDR3 is TGTGCCAGCAGCCAAGATGGGAACAGGGGGCGAACCTACACCGGGGAGCTGTTTTTT. Its protein product is CASSQDGNRGRTYTGELFF.

The V gene is TRBV19, the J gene TRBJ2-5; D unresolved. With 5 bases removed from V and 1 base from J, the gap between germline ends came to 11 bases. CDR1 and CDR2 from the germline V gene are LNHDA and SQIVND (reference sequence). This CDR3 is 14 amino acids long. CDR3 region: CASSVGSSQETQYF. The CDR3 DNA is TGTGCCAGTAGTGTCGGGTCCTCCCAAGAGACCCAGTACTTC.

The CDR3 protein is CASSASRGPGELFF. In DNA, the CDR3 is TGTGCCAGCAGCGCATCCAGGGGGCCCGGGGAGCTGTTTTTT. The V call is TRBV7-2, the J call TRBJ2-2, with 8 bases matching TRBD1. Looked up from germline, CDR1 is SGHTA and CDR2 is FQGNSA. The CDR3 totals 14 residues. Trimming at V came to 5 bases and at J to 6 bases, leaving 5 bases not matched to a gene.

V and J are TRBV18 and TRBJ1-1; D uncertain. Germline V gives CDR1 KGHSH, CDR2 LQKENI. V gave up 9 bases and J gave up 1 base, with 9 bases separating them. CDR3 length equals 12 residues. The CDR3 loop is CASQAGNTEAFF. The CDR3 DNA reads as TGTGCCAGTCAGGCTGGGAACACTGAAGCTTTCTTT.

The chain uses TRBV2 and TRBJ2-5; a possible D gene is TRBD1 (6 bases). The CDR3 runs to 13 residues. CDR1 and CDR2 from the germline V gene are SNHLY and FYNNEI. V dropped 6 bases and J dropped 3 bases, with 11 bases sitting between them. DNA for the CDR3: TGTGCCAGCAGGTCAGGGGCTGAAGAGACCCAGTACTTC. Translated, it gives CASRSGAEETQYF.

This clone was recorded once. This chain connects TRBV5-4 to TRBJ2-5; a weak D match, TRBD1 (6 bases). The CDR3 has 13 residues. Per germline, CDR1 SGHNT and CDR2 YYREEE (reference sequence). The V end lost 5 bases, the J end lost 5 bases, and 13 bases lay between the germline ends. The CDR3 loop reads CASSSQGSETQYF. Written as DNA, the CDR3 is TGTGCCAGCAGTTCACAGGGTTCGGAGACCCAGTACTTC. Drawing the rest from reference TRBV5-4 and TRBJ2-5, the complete variable domain is ETGVTQSPTHLIKTRGQQVTLRCSSQSGHNTVSWYQQALGQGPQFIFQYYREEENGRGNFPPRFSGLQFPNYSSELNVNALELDDSALYLCASSSQGSETQYFGPGTRLLVL.

The CDR3 DNA reads TGTGCCAGCACCTCAGGGGGATACTTTAACACTGAAGCTTTCTTT. The encoded protein is CASTSGGYFNTEAFF. V and J are TRBV28 and TRBJ1-1; TRBD1 matches at 7 bases. From germline, CDR1 is MDHEN and CDR2 SYDVKM. Trimming took 7 bases from V and 2 from J; bases not matched to a gene: 10. The CDR3 sequence is 15 residues long.

This rearrangement joins TRBV6-1 to TRBJ1-2; D unresolved. V dropped 2 bases and J dropped 7 bases, with 11 bases sitting between them. Per germline, CDR1 MNHNS and CDR2 SASEGT. This CDR3 region has 13 residues. This CDR3 reads CASSERVSLGYTF. DNA of the CDR3: TGTGCCAGCAGTGAAAGGGTATCTCTTGGCTACACCTTC.

The chain employs TRBV5-8 and TRBJ2-5, with 8 bases identical to TRBD2. J was trimmed by 9 bases and V by 4 bases; bases with no gene match: 5. The CDR3 runs 12 residues. Germline V gives CDR1 SGHTS, CDR2 YDEGEE. CDR3 sequence: CASSLYGGAQYF. CDR3 bases: TGTGCCAGCAGCCTTTACGGGGGGGCCCAGTACTTC. Using reference TRBV5-8 and TRBJ2-5 for the parts outside the CDR3, the full variable domain is EAGVTQSPTHLIKTRGQQATLRCSPISGHTSVYWYQQALGLGLQFLLWYDEGEERNRGNFPPRFSGRQFPNYSSELNVNALELEDSALYLCASSLYGGAQYFGPGTRLLVL.

Only one count was recorded for this clone. V and J are TRBV18 and TRBJ2-7, with 10 bases that match TRBD1. Trimming at V came to 0 bases and at J to 2 bases, leaving 4 bases not matched to a gene. CDR1 KGHSH and CDR2 LQKENI come from the germline V gene. The CDR3 sequence is 16 residues long. The CDR3 sequence is CASSPPVGQGTYEQYF. The CDR3 bases are TGTGCCAGCTCACCACCAGTGGGACAGGGGACCTACGAGCAGTACTTC.